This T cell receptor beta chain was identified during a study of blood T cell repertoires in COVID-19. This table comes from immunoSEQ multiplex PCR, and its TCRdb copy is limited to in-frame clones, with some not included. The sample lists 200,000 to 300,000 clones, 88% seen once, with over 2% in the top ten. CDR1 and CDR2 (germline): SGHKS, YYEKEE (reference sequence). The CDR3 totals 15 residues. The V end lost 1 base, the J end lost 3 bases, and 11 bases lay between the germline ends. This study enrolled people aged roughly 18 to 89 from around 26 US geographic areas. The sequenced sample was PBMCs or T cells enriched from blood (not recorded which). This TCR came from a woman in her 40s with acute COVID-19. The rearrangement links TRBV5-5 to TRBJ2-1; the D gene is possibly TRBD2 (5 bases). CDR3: CASSLSTGIYNEQFF. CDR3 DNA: TGTGCCAGCAGCTTGTCAACGGGGATCTACAATGAGCAGTTCTTC.